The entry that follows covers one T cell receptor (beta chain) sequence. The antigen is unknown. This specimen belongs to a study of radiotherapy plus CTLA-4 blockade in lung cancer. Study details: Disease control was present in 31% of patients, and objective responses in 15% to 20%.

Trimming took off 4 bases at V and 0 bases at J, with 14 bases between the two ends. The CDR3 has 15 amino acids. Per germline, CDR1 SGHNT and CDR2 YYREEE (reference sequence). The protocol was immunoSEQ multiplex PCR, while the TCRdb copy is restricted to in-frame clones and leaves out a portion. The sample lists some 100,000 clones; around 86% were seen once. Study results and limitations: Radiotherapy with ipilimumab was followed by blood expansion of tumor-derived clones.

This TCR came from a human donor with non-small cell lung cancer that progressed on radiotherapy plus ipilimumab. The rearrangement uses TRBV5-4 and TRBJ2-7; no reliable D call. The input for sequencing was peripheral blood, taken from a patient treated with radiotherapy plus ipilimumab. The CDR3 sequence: CASSNDRSLSYEQYF. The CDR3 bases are TGTGCCAGCAGCAACGACCGCTCTCTCTCCTACGAGCAGTACTTC.